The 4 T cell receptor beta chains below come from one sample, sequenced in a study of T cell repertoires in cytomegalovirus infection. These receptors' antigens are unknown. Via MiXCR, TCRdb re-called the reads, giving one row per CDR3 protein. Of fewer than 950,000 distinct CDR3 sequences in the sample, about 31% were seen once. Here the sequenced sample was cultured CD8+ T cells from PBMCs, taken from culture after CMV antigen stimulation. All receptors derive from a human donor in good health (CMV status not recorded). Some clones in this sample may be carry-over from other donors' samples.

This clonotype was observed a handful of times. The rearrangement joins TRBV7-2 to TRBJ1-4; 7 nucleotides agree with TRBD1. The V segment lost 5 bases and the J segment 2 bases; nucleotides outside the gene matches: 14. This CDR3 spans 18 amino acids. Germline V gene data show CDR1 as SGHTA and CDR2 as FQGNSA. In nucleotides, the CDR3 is TGTGCCAGCAGCCCCGACCCCAGGGGGATCCTCACTAATGAAAAACTGTTTTTT. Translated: CASSPDPRGILTNEKLFF.

CDR3 residues: CASSYGLSRPYNSPLHF. The CDR3, as DNA: TGTGCCAGCAGTTACGGGCTTTCAAGGCCCTATAATTCACCCCTCCACTTT. The rearrangement uses TRBV27 and TRBJ1-6; D not resolved. Trimming left V 4 bases short and J 2 bases short, with 15 bases between. Per germline, CDR1 MNHEY and CDR2 SMNVEV (reference sequence). The CDR3 length is 17 residues.

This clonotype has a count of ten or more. CDR3 sequence reads: CASGGTWGYQPQHF. The CDR3 coding sequence is TGTGCCAGCGGGGGGACATGGGGCTATCAGCCCCAGCATTTT. The V and J genes are TRBV12-3 or TRBV12-4 and TRBJ1-5, with a tentative D call TRBD1 (6 bases). CDR3 length: 14 residues. Between the trimmed V and J ends, which lost 8 bases and 5 bases, there was a span of 16 bases.

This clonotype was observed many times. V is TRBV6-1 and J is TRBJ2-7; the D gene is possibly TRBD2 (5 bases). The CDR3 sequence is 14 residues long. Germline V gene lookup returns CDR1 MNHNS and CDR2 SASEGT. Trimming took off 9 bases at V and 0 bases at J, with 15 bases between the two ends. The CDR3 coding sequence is TGTGCCAGTACCCCGAGGGCGGACTCCTACGAGCAGTACTTC. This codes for CASTPRADSYEQYF.